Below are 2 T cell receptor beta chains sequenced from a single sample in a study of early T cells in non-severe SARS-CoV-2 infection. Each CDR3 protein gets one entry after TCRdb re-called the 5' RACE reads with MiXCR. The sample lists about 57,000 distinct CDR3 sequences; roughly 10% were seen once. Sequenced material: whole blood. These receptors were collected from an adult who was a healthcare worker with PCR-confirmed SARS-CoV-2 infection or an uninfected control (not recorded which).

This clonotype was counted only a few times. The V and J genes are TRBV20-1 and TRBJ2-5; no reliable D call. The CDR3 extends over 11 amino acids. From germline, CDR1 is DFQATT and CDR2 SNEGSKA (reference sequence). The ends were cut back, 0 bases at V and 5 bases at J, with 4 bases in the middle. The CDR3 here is CSAREGETQYF. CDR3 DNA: TGCAGTGCTAGAGAGGGCGAGACCCAGTACTTC.

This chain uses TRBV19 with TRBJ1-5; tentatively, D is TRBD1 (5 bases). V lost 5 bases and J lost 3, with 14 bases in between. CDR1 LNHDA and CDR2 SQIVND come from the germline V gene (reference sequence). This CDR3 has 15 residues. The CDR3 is CASSSITTVNQPQHF. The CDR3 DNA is TGTGCCAGTAGTTCCATTACGACAGTCAATCAGCCCCAGCATTTT.